This record covers a single TCR beta chain. The sample is drawn from a study of blood T cell repertoires in COVID-19. As for the study in general: Some COVID-19 samples were acute and others convalescent; all came from the United States, Italy and Spain. Sources were T cells, B-cell-depleted T cells, or PBMCs; the material itself was cDNA or gDNA.

The authors' processing: Scientists estimated how many nucleated cells there were by amplifying reference gene primers. Clones were read by immunoSEQ multiplex PCR, and TCRdb kept only the in-frame ones, dropping some. That table supplies the V and J calls and clone size; D and trimming were determined from the DNA. The profile shows more than 85,000 clones, around 80% of them singletons. The germline CDR1 and CDR2 sequences are MNHEY and SMNVEV (reference sequence). The CDR3 sequence is 16 residues long. Trimming at V came to 4 bases and at J to 6 bases, leaving 12 bases not matched to a gene. The receptor was isolated from a man aged 60-69 years with acute or convalescent COVID-19. Sequences were obtained from peripheral blood. The chain is built from TRBV27 and TRBJ2-1, with 7 bases that match TRBD2. Here the CDR3 DNA reads TGTGCCAGCAGTTCCCTACTCGCGGGGGTGACCAATGAGCAGTTCTTC. The encoded protein is CASSSLLAGVTNEQFF.